This TCR beta chain is drawn from a study of tumor-infiltrating lymphocytes in glioblastoma multiforme. Whole-study results and caveats: No surface-marker sorting into functional T cell subtypes was done.

Three nested ARM-PCR rounds with V-beta and C-beta primers built TCRB libraries. TCRdb recomputed calls from the multiplex PCR reads with MiXCR, one row per CDR3 protein. The sample lists around 10,000 distinct CDR3 sequences, more than 70% occurring once. Regarding this clonotype: Antigen unknown. Being one base from a much bigger clone, this may be a read error.

Deletions cut 10 bases from V and 5 bases from J, with 21 bases between. The germline V gene encodes CDR1 SGHVS and CDR2 FQNEAQ. This CDR3 is built from 14 residues. The chain recombines TRBV7-8 with TRBJ2-7; D possibly corresponds to TRBD2 (5 bases). Sequencing was performed on brain tumor tissue. The TCR was taken from a male donor with glioblastoma. The DNA for the CDR3 is TGTGCCATCCAACTAGGAACAGCTGACCACGAGCAGTACTTC. Its protein product is CAIQLGTADHEQYF. Drawing the rest from reference TRBV7-8 and TRBJ2-7, the complete variable domain is GAGVSQSPRYKVAKRGQDVALRCDPISGHVSLFWYQQALGQGPEFLTYFQNEAQLDKSGLPSDRFFAERPEGSVSTLKIQRTQQEDSAVYLCAIQLGTADHEQYFGPGTRLTVT.